The clone carrying this T cell receptor (beta chain) was counted ten times or more. Per the germline V gene, CDR1 is LGHNA and CDR2 is YSLEER. The CDR3 has 15 amino acids. Trimming took 0 bases from V and 6 from J, leaving 12 bases between them. One entry per CDR3 protein results from TCRdb running MiXCR on the RT-PCR reads. The repertoire consists of approximately 720,000 distinct CDR3 sequences, with around 14% occurring once and the leading ten covering 3.6%. The rearrangement joins TRBV4-3 to TRBJ1-5; TRBD1 might be the D (6 bases). Sequencing used memory CD4+ T cells from blood. The source is a female donor in good health, serving as a healthy control. This CDR3 reads CASSQEQGEGQPQHF. As DNA, the CDR3 is TGCGCCAGCAGCCAAGAACAGGGTGAGGGTCAGCCCCAGCATTTT.